The 20 T cell receptor beta chains reported below all come from one sample, sequenced in a study of T cell repertoires in ileal Crohn's disease. The sorted cells were lamina propria lymphocytes from surgical specimens, first isolated by density gradient. Some clones are missing from TCRdb's copy, which holds only in-frame ones; the method was immunoSEQ multiplex PCR. The sample includes roughly 3,500 clones, roughly 78% of them seen just once. Sequencing was performed on CD4+ T cells sorted from the ileum. Receptors were obtained from an adult with Crohn's disease.

The chain employs TRBV5-1 and TRBJ2-5, with 7 nucleotides matching TRBD2. The CDR3 consists of 14 residues. Germline lookup yields CDR1 SGHRS and CDR2 YFSETQ. V lost 4 bases, J lost 4 bases, and 7 bases stayed unmatched. CDR3 sequence reads: CASSRGTSVETQYF. The CDR3 DNA sequence: TGCGCCAGCAGCCGTGGCACTAGCGTAGAGACCCAGTACTTC.

This clone has only one observation. J is TRBJ2-3 and V is TRBV6-1; 9 bases fit TRBD1. CDR3 length: 14 residues. The ends lost 3 bases at V and 9 bases at J; junction bases unmatched: 7. The germline V gene has CDR1 MNHNS and CDR2 SASEGT. CDR3 sequence (DNA): TGTGCCAGCAGTGATACAGGGGGCGTAGGGACGCAGTATTTT. This gives the protein CASSDTGGVGTQYF.

This clone was seen a few times. For the CDR3, the DNA is TGTGCCAGCAACCACGGGGACAGGACCTCCTACGAGCAGTACTTC. Its protein is CASNHGDRTSYEQYF. The gene calls are TRBV6-6 and TRBJ2-7, with TRBD1 identical over 8 bases. The CDR3 runs 15 residues. V gave up 7 bases and J gave up 0 bases; unmatched junction bases: 8. The germline V gene encodes CDR1 MNHNY and CDR2 SVGAGI (reference sequence).

The rearrangement links TRBV29-1 to TRBJ2-2; D call uncertain. Germline V gene data show CDR1 as SQVTM and CDR2 as ANQGSEA. V was trimmed by 6 bases and J by 7 bases, leaving 15 bases between them. There are 13 residues in the CDR3. The CDR3 is CSVLITSVGELFF. The CDR3 nucleotides read TGCAGCGTCCTCATTACATCTGTCGGGGAGCTGTTTTTT.

The chain uses TRBV11-2 and TRBJ2-1; 8 bases align to TRBD1. This CDR3 comprises 14 residues. V gave up 6 bases and J gave up 7 bases; unmatched junction bases: 8. Germline values: CDR1 SGHAT, CDR2 FQNNGV. The CDR3 region is CASRLTGADNEQFF. The CDR3 DNA is TGTGCCAGCAGACTGACAGGGGCGGATAATGAGCAGTTCTTC.

This clone has more than one count but fewer than ten. The chain is built from TRBV10-2 and TRBJ1-1; maybe TRBD1 (6 bases). The CDR3 loop spans 19 amino acids. The germline V gene encodes CDR1 WSHSY and CDR2 SAAADI. V lost 0 bases to trimming and J lost 5 bases, with 25 bases between them. CDR3 in amino acids: CASSESRQGRPGIGTEAFF. The CDR3, as DNA: TGCGCCAGCAGTGAGTCGAGGCAGGGGCGCCCCGGCATTGGAACTGAAGCTTTCTTT.

This clone came up a few times. The rearrangement links TRBV19 to TRBJ2-3; 10 nucleotides align to TRBD2. Per the germline V gene, CDR1 is LNHDA and CDR2 is SQIVND (reference sequence). This CDR3 has 16 residues. With V trimmed by 7 bases and J by 3 bases, 10 bases remained unmatched. This chain's CDR3 is CASTESSGGWTDTQYF. CDR3 coding DNA: TGTGCCAGTACGGAGAGTAGCGGGGGGTGGACAGATACGCAGTATTTT.

This chain uses TRBV6-1 with TRBJ1-6, with a possible D match to TRBD1 (5 bases). CDR1 and CDR2 (germline): MNHNS, SASEGT. The CDR3 extends over 15 amino acids. CDR3: CATIQGSSYNSPLHF. The CDR3 region has the DNA TGTGCGACGATCCAGGGAAGCTCCTATAATTCACCCCTCCACTTT.

The CDR3 coding sequence is TGTGCCAGCAGCATGGGGGCAGGGGAGACCCAGTACTTC. Translating gives CASSMGAGETQYF. The chain couples TRBV6-6 to TRBJ2-5; a possible D gene is TRBD1 (6 bases). The CDR3 covers 13 residues. V dropped 6 bases and J dropped 5 bases, with 13 bases sitting between them. The germline CDR1 and CDR2 sequences are MNHNY and SVGAGI (reference sequence).

V usage is TRBV6-1 and J usage is TRBJ2-6; D is unclear. The germline CDR1 and CDR2 sequences are MNHNS and SASEGT. Trimming removed 4 bases from V and 5 bases from J, with 18 bases in between. This CDR3 contains 17 residues. CDR3 sequence: CASSASSAQSRANVLTF. In DNA form, the CDR3 reads TGTGCCAGCAGTGCGTCCAGCGCACAAAGTCGGGCCAACGTCCTGACTTTC.

With regard to this clone: The sample holds other DNA sequences that translate to the same CDR3. The chain links TRBV11-3 to TRBJ2-2; D possibly corresponds to TRBD2 (6 bases). The germline V gene has CDR1 SGHNT and CDR2 YENEEA. V dropped 5 bases and J dropped 6 bases, with 13 bases sitting between them. The CDR3 runs to 14 residues. CDR3 bases: TGTGCCAGCAGCCCAGGGACTGATCCCGGGGAGCTGTTTTTT. Its translation is CASSPGTDPGELFF. The full variable domain, with the rest looked up from reference TRBV11-3 and TRBJ2-2, is EAGVVQSPRYKIIEKKQPVAFWCNPISGHNTLYWYLQNLGQGPELLIRYENEEAVDDSQLPKDRFSAERLKGVDSTLKIQPAELGDSAVYLCASSPGTDPGELFFGEGSRLTVL.

The chain carries TRBV5-1 and TRBJ1-3, with 8 bases aligning to TRBD1. Germline V gene lookup returns CDR1 SGHRS and CDR2 YFSETQ. Trimming cost V 3 bases and J 4 bases; bases outside gene matches: 9. This CDR3 has 16 amino acids. The CDR3 nucleotides are TGCGCCAGCAGCTCCGGGGCGACAGGGGACGGAAACACCATATATTTT. Its protein product is CASSSGATGDGNTIYF.

The V and J genes are TRBV18 and TRBJ1-1; possibly TRBD1 for D (6 bases). Trimming took off 4 bases at V and 6 bases at J, with 15 bases between the two ends. CDR3 length: 14 residues. Germline CDR1 and CDR2: KGHSH and LQKENI. The CDR3 here is CASSLPGHTSEAFF. The CDR3 nucleotides are TGTGCCAGCTCACTACCGGGACACACATCTGAAGCTTTCTTT.

The chain employs TRBV27 and TRBJ2-5; D may be TRBD2 (5 bases). V was trimmed by 5 bases and J by 5 bases, leaving 12 bases between them. The CDR3 has 13 residues. Germline CDR1 MNHEY, CDR2 SMNVEV (reference sequence). CDR3 residues: CASSPRRGETQYF. In DNA form, the CDR3 reads TGTGCCAGCAGTCCCCGGCGCGGGGAGACCCAGTACTTC.

This sequence joins TRBV7-4 and TRBJ1-5; no reliable D call. Between the trimmed V and J ends, which lost 3 bases and 3 bases, there was a span of 9 bases. There are 14 residues in the CDR3. Per the germline V gene, CDR1 is SGHVT and CDR2 is SQSDAQ. This CDR3 reads CASSFSGSNQPQHF. The DNA of the CDR3 is TGTGCCAGCAGCTTTTCGGGATCCAATCAGCCCCAGCATTTT.

The chain links TRBV11-2 to TRBJ2-7, with D possibly matching TRBD1 (5 bases). The CDR3 sequence is 13 residues long. Trimming removed 0 bases at V and 2 bases at J, with 5 bases between. CDR1 SGHAT and CDR2 FQNNGV come from the germline V gene. The CDR3 bases are TGTGCCAGCAGCTTAGACAGGGCCTACGAGCAGTACTTC. Protein sequence: CASSLDRAYEQYF.

The chain has TRBV27 and TRBJ2-7; TRBD2 is a possible D gene (6 bases). Germline CDR1 reads MNHEY; CDR2 reads SMNVEV (reference sequence). The CDR3 runs to 18 residues. The germline V and J ends were trimmed by 0 bases and 3 bases, with 21 bases remaining between them. CDR3 sequence: CASSLSMMPQGGHYEQYF. The CDR3, as DNA: TGTGCCAGCAGTTTATCGATGATGCCCCAGGGAGGACACTACGAGCAGTACTTC.

In this sample, this clone turned up once. J is TRBJ2-5 and V is TRBV5-1, with D possibly being TRBD2 (7 bases). The germline gives CDR1 SGHRS, CDR2 YFSETQ. The CDR3 is 16 amino acids. Trimming shortened V by 7 bases and J by 0 bases, and 19 bases separated the two germline ends. As DNA, the CDR3 is TGCGCCAGCTCCCCGGGGGCTAGCGGATACCAAGAGACCCAGTACTTC. Residues: CASSPGASGYQETQYF.

The chain couples TRBV5-8 to TRBJ1-2, with TRBD1 identical over 8 bases. V was clipped by 4 bases and J by 1 base; unmatched bases: 3. This CDR3 region has 14 residues. The germline V gene has CDR1 SGHTS and CDR2 YDEGEE. For the CDR3, the DNA is TGTGCCAGCAGCCCGGGACAGGATAACTATGGCTACACCTTC. This sequence encodes CASSPGQDNYGYTF. The full variable domain, in which reference TRBV5-8 and TRBJ1-2 provide the parts outside the CDR3, is EAGVTQSPTHLIKTRGQQATLRCSPISGHTSVYWYQQALGLGLQFLLWYDEGEERNRGNFPPRFSGRQFPNYSSELNVNALELEDSALYLCASSPGQDNYGYTFGSGTRLTVV.

V gene TRBV25-1 combines with J gene TRBJ1-6; TRBD1 aligns across 9 bases. Germline assignment: CDR1 MGHDK and CDR2 SYGVNS. The CDR3 consists of 14 residues. The V and J ends lost 3 bases and 10 bases, in that order; junction bases with no gene match: 4. CDR3: CASSERTGASPLHF. The DNA for the CDR3 is TGTGCCAGCAGTGAGAGGACAGGGGCGTCACCCCTCCACTTT.